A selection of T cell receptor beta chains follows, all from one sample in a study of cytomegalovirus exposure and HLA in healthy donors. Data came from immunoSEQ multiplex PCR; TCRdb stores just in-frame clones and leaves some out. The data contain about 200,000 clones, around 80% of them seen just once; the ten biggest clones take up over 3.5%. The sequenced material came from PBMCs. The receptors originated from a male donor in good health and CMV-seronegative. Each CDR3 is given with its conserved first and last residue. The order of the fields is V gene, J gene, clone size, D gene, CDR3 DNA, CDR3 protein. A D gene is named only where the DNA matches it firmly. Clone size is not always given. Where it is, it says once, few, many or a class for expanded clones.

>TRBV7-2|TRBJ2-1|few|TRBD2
TGTGCCAGCAGCCAGGGACTAGCGGGAGGGGAAAATGAGCAGTTCTTC
CASSQGLAGGENEQFF
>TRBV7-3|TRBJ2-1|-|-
TGTGCCAGCAGCTTATCGGGTGGCCAGGGCGAGCAGTTCTTC
CASSLSGGQGEQFF
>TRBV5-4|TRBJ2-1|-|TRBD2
TGTGCCAGCAGCCAAGGTAGCGGGAGGGCCAGGGATGAGCAGTTCTTC
CASSQGSGRARDEQFF
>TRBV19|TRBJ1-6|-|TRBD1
TGTGCCAGTAGTTTGACAGGGATTGAAGATTCACCCCTCCACTTT
CASSLTGIEDSPLHF
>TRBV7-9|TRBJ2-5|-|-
TGTGCCAGCAGCGACATCACAGGGTCGTTTGGGACCCAGTACTTC
CASSDITGSFGTQYF
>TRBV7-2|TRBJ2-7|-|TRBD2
TGTGCCAGCAGCGAGGGACTAGCGGGAGAGGGTGAGCAGTACTTC
CASSEGLAGEGEQYF
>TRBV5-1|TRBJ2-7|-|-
TGCGCCAGCAGCTTGTTAACCGGGAGTCCAACCTACGAGCAGTACTTC
CASSLLTGSPTYEQYF
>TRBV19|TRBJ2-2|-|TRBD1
TGTGCCAGTAGTGCCCGACAGGGAACGACCACCGGGGAGCTGTTTTTT
CASSARQGTTTGELFF
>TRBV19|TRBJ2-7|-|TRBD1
TGTGCCAGTAATAGGGGGCGATCAGGCGAGCAGTACTTC
CASNRGRSGEQYF
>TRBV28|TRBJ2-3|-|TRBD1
TGTGCCAGCAGATCGCAGGGGGCGGATACGCAGTATTTT
CASRSQGADTQYF
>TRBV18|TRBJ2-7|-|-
TGTGCCAGCTCACCCGAAGCGGTCTTAAACTCCTACGAGCAGTACTTC
CASSPEAVLNSYEQYF
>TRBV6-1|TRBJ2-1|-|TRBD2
TGTGCCAGCAGTGCGACTAGCGTGAGAGCCGATACGGGTTATGAGCAGTTCTTC
CASSATSVRADTGYEQFF
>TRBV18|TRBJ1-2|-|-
TGTGCCAGCTCACCGAGGACAGATACGGTATCCTCTGGCTACACCTTC
CASSPRTDTVSSGYTF
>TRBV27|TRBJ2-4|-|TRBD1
TGTGCCAGCAAGACAGGGCCAACCAACATTCAGTACTTC
CASKTGPTNIQYF
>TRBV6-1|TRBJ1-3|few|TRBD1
TGTGCCAGCAGGTGGACAGGGGAGGGAAACACCATATATTTT
CASRWTGEGNTIYF
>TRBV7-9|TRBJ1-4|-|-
TGTGCCAGCAGCTTAGAGACAGTGGTGCTGTTTTTT
CASSLETVVLFF
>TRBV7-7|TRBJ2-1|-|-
TGTGCCAGCAGCTTTACCGCAGGGGACAATGAGCAGTTCTTC
CASSFTAGDNEQFF
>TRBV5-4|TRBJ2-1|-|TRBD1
TGTGCCAGCAGCCCGGGACAGGTAGGCGATGAGCAGTTCTTC
CASSPGQVGDEQFF
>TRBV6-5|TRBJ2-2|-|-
TGTGCCAGCAGTTATGGGGCATTAAACACCGGGGAGCTGTTTTTT
CASSYGALNTGELFF
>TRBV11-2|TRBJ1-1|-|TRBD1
TGTGCCAGCAGCCCAACAGGGACAGGGAACAGCATGAACACTGAAGCTTTCTTT
CASSPTGTGNSMNTEAFF
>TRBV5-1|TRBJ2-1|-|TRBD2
TGCGCCAGCAGCCCAGAAGCAGCGGGAGGGGGGTTCTTC
CASSPEAAGGGFF
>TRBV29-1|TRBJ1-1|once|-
TGCAGCGTTGAGGGAGAGGTGGGGTCCCTGGATGAAGCTTTCTTT
CSVEGEVGSLDEAFF
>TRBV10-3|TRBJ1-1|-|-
TGTGCCATCAGCCCGGGGGGGACTGAAGCTTTCTTT
CAISPGGTEAFF
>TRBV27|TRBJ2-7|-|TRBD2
TGTGCCAGCAGTTTTAGGCTAGCGGGAGGCGAGCAGTACTTC
CASSFRLAGGEQYF
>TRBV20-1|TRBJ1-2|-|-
TGCAGTGCTAGAGCCTACGGCTACACCTTC
CSARAYGYTF
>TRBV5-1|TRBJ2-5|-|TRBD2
TGCGCCAGCAGCGGGGGACTAGCGAAGGAGACCCAGTACTTC
CASSGGLAKETQYF
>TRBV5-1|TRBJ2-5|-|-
TGCGCCAGCAGCAGGACTCCCCAAGAGACCCAGTACTTC
CASSRTPQETQYF
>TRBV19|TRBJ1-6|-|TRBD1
TGTGCCAGTAGTATCGGGACAGGGAGTCTGAATTCACCCCTCCACTTT
CASSIGTGSLNSPLHF
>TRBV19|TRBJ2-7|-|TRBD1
TGTGCCAGTAGTCCACTGGGGGGACAGGGATCCTACGAGCAGTACTTC
CASSPLGGQGSYEQYF
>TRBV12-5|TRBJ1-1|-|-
TGTGCTAGTGGCCACAGCGGTCGTGAAGCTTTCTTT
CASGHSGREAFF
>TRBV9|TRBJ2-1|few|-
TGTGCCAGCAACTTTGCGGGACCTTACAATGAGCAGTTCTTC
CASNFAGPYNEQFF
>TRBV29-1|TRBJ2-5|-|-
TGCAGCGTTGTGTTCCCCCCGCAAGAGACCCAGTACTTC
CSVVFPPQETQYF
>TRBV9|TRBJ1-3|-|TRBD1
TGTGCCAGCAGCGCCCAGGGGGTTCGCTCTGGAAACACCATATATTTT
CASSAQGVRSGNTIYF
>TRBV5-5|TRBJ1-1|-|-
TGTGCCAGCGCGCGGCAGATGAACACTGAAGCTTTCTTT
CASARQMNTEAFF
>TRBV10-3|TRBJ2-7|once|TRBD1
TGTGCCATCAGCACAGGGGGCCGGTACGAGCAGTACTTC
CAISTGGRYEQYF
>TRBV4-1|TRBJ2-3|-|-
TGCGCCAGCAGCCATGGCGGGCTTAGCACAGATACGCAGTATTTT
CASSHGGLSTDTQYF
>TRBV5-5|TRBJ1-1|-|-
TGTGCCAGCAGCCACGCCGGCGGGTCGAGTATGAACACTGAAGCTTTCTTT
CASSHAGGSSMNTEAFF
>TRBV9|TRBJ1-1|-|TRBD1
TGTGCCAGCAGCATTTCCGCAGGGGGCGGGTATGACACTGAAGCTTTCTTT
CASSISAGGGYDTEAFF
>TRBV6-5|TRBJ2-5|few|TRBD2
TGTGCCAGCAGTTACGGGACTAGCGGGAGGACGGAGACCCAGTACTTC
CASSYGTSGRTETQYF